This entry describes one T cell receptor beta chain. Its antigen is unidentified. The source of the sample is a study of CXCR3-negative and CXCR3-positive naive CD8 T cells. Germline V gene lookup returns CDR1 MDHEN and CDR2 SYDVKM. The CDR3 has 15 amino acids. Study observations and caveats: TRB CDR3s of CXCR3-positive naive cells were more hydrophobic than those of CXCR3-negative naive cells.

UMI labels and 5' RACE were used to prepare the TRB cDNA libraries. Using the 5' RACE reads, TCRdb records one entry per CDR3 protein without DNA. This sample's table reports 100,000 to 150,000 distinct CDR3 sequences. This chain links TRBV28 with TRBJ2-5; TCRdb indicates TRBD1, and absent DNA this call remains unverified. The receptor was derived from a human donor in good health. Some clones in this sample may be carry-over from other donors' samples. The material sequenced was naive CXCR3+ CD8+ T cells from blood. Subset described: CD45RO-CCR7+CD27+CD95- naive CD8+ T cells expressing CXCR3 (TNR3+). CDR3 residues: CASSTGRIIGETQYF. Supplemented by reference TRBV28 and TRBJ2-5, the full variable domain reads DVKVTQSSRYLVKRTGEKVFLECVQDMDHENMFWYRQDPGLGLRLIYFSYDVKMKEKGDIPEGYSVSREKKERFSLILESASTNQTSMYLCASSTGRIIGETQYFGPGTRLLVL.